The clone carrying this T cell receptor (beta chain) was detected only a few times. Its target is unknown. These data come from a study of cytomegalovirus exposure and HLA in healthy donors. The PCR employed 60 Vbeta primers together with 13 Jbeta primers. Repertoires were generated with immunoSEQ multiplex PCR, while TCRdb's copy carries only in-frame clones and drops some. The table records 150,000 to 200,000 clones, roughly 84% of them present only once. This CDR3 is 13 amino acids long. Between the trimmed V and J ends, which lost 4 bases and 6 bases, there was a span of 13 bases. Germline values: CDR1 SGDLS, CDR2 YYNGEE. Study-wide points: Investigators reported approximately 150 TCR beta chains as tied to cytomegalovirus. Previous analysis showed most TCR beta V segments were productive about 87% or about 30% of the time.

The rearrangement joins TRBV9 to TRBJ1-1; D ambiguous. Sequenced input: PBMCs. The source is a man aged 18 to 29 in good health and CMV-seropositive. This CDR3 is CASSSSRNSEAFF. The DNA of the CDR3 is TGTGCCAGCAGCTCTTCACGAAACTCTGAAGCTTTCTTT.